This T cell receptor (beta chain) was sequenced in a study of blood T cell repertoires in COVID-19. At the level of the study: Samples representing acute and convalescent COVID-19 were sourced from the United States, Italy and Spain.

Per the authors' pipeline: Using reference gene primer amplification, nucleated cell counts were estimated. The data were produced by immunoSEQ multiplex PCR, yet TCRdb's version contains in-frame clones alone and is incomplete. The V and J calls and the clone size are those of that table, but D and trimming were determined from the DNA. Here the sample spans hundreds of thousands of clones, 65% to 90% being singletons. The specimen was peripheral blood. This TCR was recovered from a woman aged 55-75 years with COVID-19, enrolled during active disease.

CDR3 region: CASSRPGTNTEAFF. DNA for the CDR3: TGTGCCAGCAGCCGTCCAGGAACGAACACTGAAGCTTTCTTT. The chain links TRBV14 to TRBJ1-1; D is uncertain. Deletions cut 4 bases from V and 1 base from J, with 10 bases between. CDR1 SGHDN and CDR2 FVKESK come from the germline V gene. This CDR3 comprises 14 residues.